This T cell receptor beta chain is from a study of blood T cells in healthy people across ages. Study observations and caveats: Expanded clonotype changes were possibly confounded by unknown donor CMV status.

Together with a sample-barcoded 5' primer, a J-beta primer mix was included in a second PCR lasting about 7 to 12 cycles. Each CDR3 protein is one row after TCRdb ran MiXCR on the 5' RACE reads. This sample has about 730,000 distinct CDR3 sequences, with roughly 41% found just once. Each sample used at least 6 million PBMCs. Samples each yielded at least 6 micrograms of total RNA. As regards this clonotype: As yet, its antigen is unknown.

The CDR3 runs 16 residues. Germline loops: CDR1 SGHTA, CDR2 FQGTGA. V was pared by 5 bases and J by 0 bases, with 13 bases between. The source is a woman aged 60 to 75 in good health. The sample comprised blood. V and J are TRBV7-3 and TRBJ2-2; weak D call: TRBD1 (6 bases). DNA for the CDR3: TGTGCCAGCAGCCCTACAGGGAAAACGAACACCGGGGAGCTGTTTTTT. This translates into CASSPTGKTNTGELFF.